The source of this T cell receptor beta chain is a study of identical twins' blood T cells. TCRdb itself ran the 5' RACE reads through MiXCR, one entry per CDR3 protein. The repertoire holds hundreds of thousands of distinct CDR3 sequences, with 28% as singletons. Losses at the gene ends were 6 bases for V and 7 bases for J; bases not matched to a gene: 6. CDR3 size: 15 residues. Germline CDR1 MNHEY, CDR2 SVGEGT. The genes are TRBV6-2 or TRBV6-3 and TRBJ2-2; 12 nucleotides line up with TRBD2. This receptor was identified in a woman aged 18 to 49 in good health. Sequenced material: PBMCs. The CDR3 reads CASSRTSGTVGELFF. Here the CDR3 DNA reads TGTGCCAGCAGCAGGACTAGCGGGACGGTCGGGGAGCTGTTTTTT.